This T cell receptor beta chain was recovered during a study of cytomegalovirus exposure and HLA in healthy donors. Study-wide points: High specificity and sensitivity for cytomegalovirus status were reported for the classifier. Through in vitro validation, three CMV-associated chains were shown to be specific for CMV antigens. The majority of TCR sequences were rare, yet some public TCRs appeared in many donors.

Regarding this clone: Its antigen is currently unknown. Additional DNA sequences in this sample encode the identical CDR3.

The CDR3 loop spans 14 amino acids. The germline V gene has CDR1 SGHRS and CDR2 YFSETQ. Trimming removed 3 bases from V and 5 bases from J; junction bases left unmatched: 3. Data came from immunoSEQ multiplex PCR; TCRdb stores just in-frame clones and leaves some out. The table lists 150,000 to 200,000 clones, about 85% of them singletons. The donors were in the roughly 130-subject validation cohort; that cohort was separate from the approximately 670-subject first cohort. The sample comprised PBMCs. This TCR was sampled from a man aged 25 to 45 in good health and CMV-seropositive. The chain combines TRBV5-1 with TRBJ1-2, with TRBD1 matching over 11 bases. The CDR3 here is CASSSGQGAYGYTF. CDR3 nucleotides: TGCGCCAGCAGCTCCGGACAGGGGGCGTATGGCTACACCTTC.